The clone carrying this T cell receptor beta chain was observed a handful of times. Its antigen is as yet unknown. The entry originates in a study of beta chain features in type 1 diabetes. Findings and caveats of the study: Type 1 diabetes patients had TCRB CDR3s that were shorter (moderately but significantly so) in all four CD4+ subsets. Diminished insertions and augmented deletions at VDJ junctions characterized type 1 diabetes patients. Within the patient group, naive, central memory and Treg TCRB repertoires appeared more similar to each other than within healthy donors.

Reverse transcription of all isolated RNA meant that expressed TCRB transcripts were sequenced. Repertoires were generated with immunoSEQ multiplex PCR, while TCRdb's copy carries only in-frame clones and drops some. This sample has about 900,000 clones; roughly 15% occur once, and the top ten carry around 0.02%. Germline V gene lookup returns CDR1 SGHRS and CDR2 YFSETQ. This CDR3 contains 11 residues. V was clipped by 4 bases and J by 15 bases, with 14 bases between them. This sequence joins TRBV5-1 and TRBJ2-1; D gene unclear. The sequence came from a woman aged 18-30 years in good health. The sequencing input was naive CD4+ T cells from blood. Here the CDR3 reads CASSQTDRRFF. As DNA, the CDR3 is TGCGCCAGCAGCCAGACCGATCGTCGGTTCTTC.